This T cell receptor beta chain was captured in a study of T cell changes during pregnancy in multiple sclerosis. The CDR3 totals 12 residues. With 0 bases removed from V and 11 bases from J, the gap between germline ends came to 8 bases. Germline assignment: CDR1 GTSNPN and CDR2 SVGIG (reference sequence). Method: immunoSEQ multiplex PCR; TCRdb's copy keeps in-frame clones and lacks some. The data hold about 92,000 clones, with 85% to 95% observed a single time. This rearrangement joins TRBV30 to TRBJ1-6; the D gene is possibly TRBD1 (5 bases). This specimen was peripheral blood, taken in the first trimester of pregnancy. The source of this sequence is a female donor with multiple sclerosis, enrolled in a pregnancy study. The CDR3 DNA sequence: TGTGCCTGGAGTGTAAAGGGGCCACCCCTCCACTTT. It encodes CAWSVKGPPLHF.